One TCR beta chain is described in this entry. This clone was detected once. What this receptor recognizes is not known. No clone much larger than this one lies a single base away; base qualities are absent. TCR CDR3 regions were amplified from genomic DNA by multiplex PCR using the deep immunoSEQ assay. Extracted genomic DNA from each cell subset was distributed evenly across all wells of several immunoSEQ 96-well plates, and each plate was treated as a replicate. For sorted subsets, roughly 200 ng of genomic DNA, equivalent to some 33,000 T cell genomes, went into each replicate PCR. Purified libraries were quantified with a Qubit 3.0 fluorometer, sized on a Bioanalyzer 2100, and re-quantified with the KAPA Library Quantification kit. A separate single-read 150-cycle Illumina NextSeq 550 flow cell was used to sequence each immunoSEQ 96-well plate. In the source study's methods: The immunoSEQ output contained only junctional sequences without quality scores, so filtering could not match that applied to full-length reads. Sequences were annotated with PyIR, a Python wrapper for IgBLAST v1.9, using IMGT germline references to assign V/J genes and CDR3. Reads with weak V/J assignments (E-value above 1e-6), missing CDR3, stop codons, out-of-frame junctions, or ambiguous translated residues were removed. V3J clonotypes were defined by identical inferred V gene, J gene, and CDR3 amino acid sequence. Percentage overlap between repertoires was calculated by dividing the number of shared unique clonotypes by the size of the smaller repertoire. Richness of each repertoire was evaluated using RTK rarefaction, the Chao1 estimator, and Recon v2.1 estimates of unobserved clonotypes. Generation probabilities were computed with OLGA for all TCRbeta clonotypes obtained by the gDNA method from a handful of donors. This immuneACCESS table, as held by TCRdb, lists in-frame sequences with V and J called but not all clones. Of the missing ones, under half trace to an unresolved V gene in checked studies; the others have no known cause. Clonal size and the V and J genes are those of that table, whereas D and trimming came from the DNA. The sample table shows approximately 2.4 million clones, and almost 96% are seen once. The biggest ten clones account for roughly 0.13% of the sample.

This sample is part of a study of shared clonotypes between healthy human individuals (dated by TCRdb to 2018 to 2021). Study-level background: A few men and a couple of women, aged 18 to 49 years, made up the cohort. Per donor, three plates each were used for CD4 naive and CD4 memory, two for CD8 naive, and one for CD8 memory. To estimate repertoire size and how much clonotypes are shared between individuals, the study performed deep sequencing of blood TCR repertoires from roughly five healthy adults. Libraries were prepared and TCR repertoires were sequenced by different laboratories using diverse techniques, in order to increase sequencing depth and limit assay-specific biases. Each donor's leukapheresis produced roughly between roughly 0.85 and 9 billion PBMCs.

Its CDR3 holds 14 amino acids, cysteine through phenylalanine. Only CDR3 DNA is held: 42 bases, read in frame from base 1. CDR1 and CDR2, per the germline V gene, are KGHSH and LQKENI. V and J are truncated by 4 bases and 6 bases respectively, leaving an intervening sequence of 13 bases. Donors were healthy HIV-negative adults with no recently reported acute infections or vaccinations. Every donor was a Caucasian adult residing in Nashville, Tennessee, USA. CD4+ T cells were enriched through magnetic negative selection, after which naive cells were positively selected on CD45RA and the remaining negative fraction served as the memory subset. Blood was collected by leukapheresis, and PBMCs were isolated by Ficoll-Histopaque density gradient centrifugation and then cryopreserved in liquid nitrogen vapor phase. Analytical flow cytometry was used to check the purity and quantity of each magnetically sorted T cell population. Each sorted fraction had its genomic DNA isolated and then quantified by UV absorbance on a Nanodrop 2000c.

Findings and caveats that apply to the study as a whole: Naive subsets generally had larger estimated clonotype richness than memory subsets. The small number of donors limited the genetic and exposure-history diversity represented. Pairwise subsampling indicated that sequencing depth was expected to affect the degree of clonotype sharing among donors. Even with the large sequencing depth, rarefaction of the sorted-subset datasets indicated that sequencing was incomplete. Sampling was limited to blood, and TCR repertoires in tissue likely differ from TCR repertoires in blood. When four donors were compared, the shared fraction of clonotypes was approximately 5% for naive CD4, around 4% for naive CD8, 2% to 2.5% for memory CD4, and approximately 0.4% for memory CD8. Compared with non-shared clonotypes, the clonotypes found in all four sorted-subset donors had higher generation probabilities.

Input material: naive CD4+ T cells sorted from blood. The cell subset or site label, read with the paper, signifies: CD45RA+ positively selected. The sequence joins TRBV18 to TRBJ1-3; no D gene is confidently identified. The receptor was isolated from a man in his late teens or twenties in good health. The sequenced DNA: TGTGCCAGCTCACTACAAGGGATTGAAAACACCATATATTTT. It translates as CASSLQGIENTIYF. The CDR3 plus the reference TRBV18 and TRBJ1-3 genes for the other parts give the full variable domain: NAGVMQNPRHLVRRRGQEARLRCSPMKGHSHVYWYRQLPEEGLKFMVYLQKENIIDESGMPKERFSAEFPKEGPSILRIQQVVRGDSAAYFCASSLQGIENTIYFGEGSWLTVV.